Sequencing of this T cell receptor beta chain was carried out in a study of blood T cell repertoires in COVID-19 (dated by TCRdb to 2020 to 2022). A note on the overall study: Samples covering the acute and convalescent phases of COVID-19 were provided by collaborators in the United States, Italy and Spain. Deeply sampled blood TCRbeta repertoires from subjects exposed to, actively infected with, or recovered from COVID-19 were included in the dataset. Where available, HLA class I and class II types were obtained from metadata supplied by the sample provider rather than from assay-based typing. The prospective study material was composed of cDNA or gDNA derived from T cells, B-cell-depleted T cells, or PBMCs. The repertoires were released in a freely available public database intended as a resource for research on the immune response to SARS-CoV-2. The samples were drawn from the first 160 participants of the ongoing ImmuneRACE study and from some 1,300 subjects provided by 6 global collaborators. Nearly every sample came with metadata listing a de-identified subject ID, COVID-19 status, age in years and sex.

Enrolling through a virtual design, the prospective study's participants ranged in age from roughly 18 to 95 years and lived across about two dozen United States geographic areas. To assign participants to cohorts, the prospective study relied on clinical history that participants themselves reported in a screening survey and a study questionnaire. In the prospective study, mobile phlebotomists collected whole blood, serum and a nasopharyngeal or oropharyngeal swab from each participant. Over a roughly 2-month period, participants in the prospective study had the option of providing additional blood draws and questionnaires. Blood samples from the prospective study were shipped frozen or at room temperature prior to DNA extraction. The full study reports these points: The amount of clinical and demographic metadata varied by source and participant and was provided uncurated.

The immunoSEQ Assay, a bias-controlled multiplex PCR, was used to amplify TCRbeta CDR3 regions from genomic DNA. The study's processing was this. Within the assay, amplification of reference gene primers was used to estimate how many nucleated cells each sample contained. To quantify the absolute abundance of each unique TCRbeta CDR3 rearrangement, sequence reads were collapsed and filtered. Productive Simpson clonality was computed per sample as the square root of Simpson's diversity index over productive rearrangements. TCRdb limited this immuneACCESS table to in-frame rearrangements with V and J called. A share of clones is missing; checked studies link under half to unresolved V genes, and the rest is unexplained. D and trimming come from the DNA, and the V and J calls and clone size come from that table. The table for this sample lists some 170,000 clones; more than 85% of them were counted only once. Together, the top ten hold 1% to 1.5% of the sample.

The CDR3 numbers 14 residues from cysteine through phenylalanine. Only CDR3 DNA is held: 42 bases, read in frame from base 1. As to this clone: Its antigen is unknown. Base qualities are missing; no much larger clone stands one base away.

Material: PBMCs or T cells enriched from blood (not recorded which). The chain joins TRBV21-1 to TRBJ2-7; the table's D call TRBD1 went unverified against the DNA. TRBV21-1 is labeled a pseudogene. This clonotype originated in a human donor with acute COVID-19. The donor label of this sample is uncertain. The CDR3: CASSSIQETYEQYF. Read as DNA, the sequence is TGTGCCAGCAGCAGCATACAGGAAACCTACGAGCAGTACTTC.